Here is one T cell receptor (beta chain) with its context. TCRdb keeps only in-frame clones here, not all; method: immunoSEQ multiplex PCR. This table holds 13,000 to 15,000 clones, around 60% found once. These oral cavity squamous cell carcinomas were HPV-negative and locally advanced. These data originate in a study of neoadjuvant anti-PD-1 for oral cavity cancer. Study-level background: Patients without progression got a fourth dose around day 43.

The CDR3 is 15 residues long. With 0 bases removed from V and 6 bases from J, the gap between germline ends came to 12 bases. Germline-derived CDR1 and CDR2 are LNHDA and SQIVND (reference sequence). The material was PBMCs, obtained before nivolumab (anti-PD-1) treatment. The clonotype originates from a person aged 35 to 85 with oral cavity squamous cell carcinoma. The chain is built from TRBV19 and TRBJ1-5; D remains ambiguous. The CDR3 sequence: CASSIDGTRGQPQHF. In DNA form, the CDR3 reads TGTGCCAGTAGTATAGACGGCACCCGGGGTCAGCCCCAGCATTTT.